This TCR beta chain originates from a study of OX40 agonist ivuxolimab in advanced cancers. At the level of the whole study: The costimulatory receptor OX40 (CD134) was targeted by ivuxolimab, a fully human IgG2 agonistic monoclonal antibody. Intravenous ivuxolimab was administered to patients every 2 weeks at six dose levels: 0.01, 0.1, 0.3, 1.5, 3 and 10 mg/kg. Of the roughly 50 dose-escalation patients, hepatocellular carcinoma was present in approximately 20, melanoma in around 15, renal cell carcinoma in 9 and head and neck cancer in 9. In the dose-escalation cohort, nearly 85% of patients were male, and the mean age was 60 years with a range of roughly 20 to 80. Patients were allowed to have had prior anti-PD-1, anti-PD-L1 or anti-CTLA-4 therapy, and around 40% of the dose-escalation patients had previously received checkpoint inhibitors. Three dose-escalation patients achieved partial responses, one with hepatocellular carcinoma and two with cutaneous melanoma. The point of sequencing TCRbeta in the periphery was to test whether ivuxolimab changed TCR sequence diversity and drove clonal T-cell expansion. The paper describes the monotherapy dose-escalation part (N of about 52 patients) of the phase I trial of ivuxolimab. Study-level results and caveats: After ivuxolimab, CD8+ T cells had more expanded clones than CD4+ T cells on average. Low levels of normalized T-cell clonal expansion were also seen in some patients who did not respond. In the 0.1-3.0 mg/kg groups, partial responders were among the patients with the lowest normalized peripheral clonal expansion, particularly in CD8+ T cells. At doses of 0.1 to 3.0 mg/kg, clonal expansion of both CD4+ and CD8+ blood T cells was observed from baseline to week 6. The antigen specificity of the peripheral T cells that underwent clonal expansion was not determined.

A note on this clone: Its binding antigen is unknown. Per-nucleotide qualities are absent, and no much larger clonotype sits a single base away.

Genomic DNA was extracted from sorted cells for sequencing of the TCRbeta CDR3 region. TCRbeta CDR3 regions were sequenced using the immunoSEQ Assay. TCRdb holds this immuneACCESS table with in-frame rearrangements only. Some clones are missing; in checked studies, unresolved V genes explain under half, and the rest has no known cause. This sample holds 50,000 or so clones; approximately 80% were observed only once. 9.5% to 15% of the sample is held by the ten biggest clonotypes. Taken from cysteine to valine, the CDR3 has 14 residues. The read is trimmed to its CDR3 DNA, 42 bases read in frame from base 1. Germline trimming: 4 bases from V, 4 bases from J; junction bases outside gene matches: 3. In the germline V gene (reference sequence), CDR1 corresponds to MNHNY and CDR2 to SVGAGI. The trial excluded patients who had a history of autoimmune disease or were on systemic immunosuppression. Peripheral blood for TCR sequencing was collected from all dose cohorts at baseline, on cycle 4 day 1, and on cycle 7 day 1. The samples were taken from a phase I, first-in-human, multicenter, open-label dose-escalation trial of ivuxolimab. The trial enrolled adults with locally advanced or metastatic head and neck squamous cell, hepatocellular, melanoma or renal cell carcinoma. Before TCR sequencing, CD4+ T cells and CD8+ T cells were sorted from peripheral blood as separate populations.

This chain is built from TRBV6-6 and TRBJ2-7, with TRBD2 matching 11 junction bases. Sequenced here: CD4+ or CD8+ T cells sorted from blood, sampled in a trial of the OX40 agonist ivuxolimab. This sequence originates from an adult with an advanced solid tumor such as melanoma, head and neck, liver or kidney cancer. The sequence in DNA is TGTGCCAGCAGTTCCTGGACTAGCGGGTACGAGCAGTACGTC. The translation is CASSSWTSGYEQYV.